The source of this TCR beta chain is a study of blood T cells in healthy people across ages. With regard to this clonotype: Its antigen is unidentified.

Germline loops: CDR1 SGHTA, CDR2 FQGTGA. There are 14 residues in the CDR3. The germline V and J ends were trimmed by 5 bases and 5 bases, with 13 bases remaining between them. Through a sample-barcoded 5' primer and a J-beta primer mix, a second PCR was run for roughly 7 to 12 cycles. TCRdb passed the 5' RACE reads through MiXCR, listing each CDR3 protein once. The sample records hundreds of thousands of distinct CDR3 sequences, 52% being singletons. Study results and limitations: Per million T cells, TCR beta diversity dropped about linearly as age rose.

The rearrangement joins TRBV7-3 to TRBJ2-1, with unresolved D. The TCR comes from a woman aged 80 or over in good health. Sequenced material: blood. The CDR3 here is CASSPPFPHNEQFF. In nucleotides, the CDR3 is TGTGCCAGCAGCCCACCCTTCCCTCACAATGAGCAGTTCTTC. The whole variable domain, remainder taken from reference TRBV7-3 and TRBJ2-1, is GAGVSQTPSNKVTEKGKYVELRCDPISGHTALYWYRQSLGQGPEFLIYFQGTGAADDSGLPNDRFFAVRPEGSVSTLKIQRTERGDSAVYLCASSPPFPHNEQFFGPGTRLTVL.